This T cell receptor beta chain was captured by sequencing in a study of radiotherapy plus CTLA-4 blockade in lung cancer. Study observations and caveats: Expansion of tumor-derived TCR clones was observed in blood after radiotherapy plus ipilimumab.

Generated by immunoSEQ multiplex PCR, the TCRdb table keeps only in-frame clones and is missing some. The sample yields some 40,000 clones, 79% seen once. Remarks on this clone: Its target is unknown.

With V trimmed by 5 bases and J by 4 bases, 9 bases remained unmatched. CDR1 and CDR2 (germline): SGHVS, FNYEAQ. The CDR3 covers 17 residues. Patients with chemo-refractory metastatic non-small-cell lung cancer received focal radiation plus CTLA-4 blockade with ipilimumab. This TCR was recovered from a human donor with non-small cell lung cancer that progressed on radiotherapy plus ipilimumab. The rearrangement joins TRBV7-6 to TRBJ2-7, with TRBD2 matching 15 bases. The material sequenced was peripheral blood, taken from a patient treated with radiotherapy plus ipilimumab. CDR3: CASSISTGTSGGYEQYF. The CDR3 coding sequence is TGTGCCAGCAGCATCTCCACCGGGACTAGCGGGGGGTACGAGCAGTACTTC.